These T cell receptor beta chains were read from a single sample in a study of human CD8 memory T cell subsets. TCRdb re-called the 5' RACE reads, yielding one record per CDR3 amino acid sequence without DNA. This listing includes about 7,000 distinct CDR3 sequences. The sequenced sample consisted of CD8+ stem-like memory T cells (TSCM and TCM) sorted from PBMCs. Every receptor here comes from a human donor in good health. Each CDR3 is given with its conserved first and last residue. The order of the fields is clone size, V gene, J gene, CDR3 protein. Clone size is not always given. Where it is, it says once, few, many or a class for expanded clones.

>NA|TRBV29-1|TRBJ2-3
CSVQIQSSGSTDTQYF
>NA|TRBV5-1|TRBJ1-1
CASSLTGHTFF
>NA|TRBV10-3|TRBJ2-3
CAISEGQTDTQYF
>NA|TRBV29-1|TRBJ2-7
CSVAVRTGWGEQYF
>NA|TRBV11-2|TRBJ2-1
CASSDEGLGPNEQFF
>NA|TRBV9|TRBJ2-1
CASTPGLAYNEQFF
>NA|TRBV2|TRBJ1-5
CASSELAGGSQPQHF
>medium-sized|TRBV29-1|TRBJ1-2
CSVEDSWQDRLYGYTF
>medium-sized|TRBV29-1|TRBJ2-1
CSLCGPRGSGANEQFF
>NA|TRBV29-1|TRBJ2-7
CSVEDPGISYEQYF
>medium-sized|TRBV9|TRBJ2-7
CASSVGHQTGEQYF
>medium-sized|TRBV25-1|TRBJ1-3
CASSDLSSGNTIYF
>NA|TRBV7-8|TRBJ2-5
CASGRQGSETQYF
>NA|TRBV4-1|TRBJ2-1
CASSQDGALVMGSYNEQFF
>NA|TRBV28|TRBJ2-3
CASSLAHVDTQYF
>NA|TRBV5-6|TRBJ1-1
CASSLGAQGNTEAFF
>NA|TRBV19|TRBJ1-2
CASSIGWDGYTF
>NA|TRBV5-1|TRBJ2-6
CASSLDSGNVLTF
>NA|TRBV12-3/TRBV12-4|TRBJ2-2
CASSLGDQTGDTGELFF
>medium-sized|TRBV28|TRBJ1-2
CASSLLQGHYGYTF
>medium-sized|TRBV5-1|TRBJ1-1
CASSLSSAGARAFF
>NA|TRBV27|TRBJ2-7
CASSLNYGNEQYF
>NA|TRBV28|TRBJ2-5
CASSLTGTRAETQYF
>medium-sized|TRBV29-1|TRBJ1-2
CSVETGGHGYTF
>NA|TRBV12-3/TRBV12-4|TRBJ1-5
CASSLGASNQPQHF
>NA|TRBV29-1|TRBJ2-7
CSAVGLAASYEQYF
>NA|TRBV7-2|TRBJ2-1
CASSASGSSTYNEQFF
>NA|TRBV5-5|TRBJ2-5
CATTGQGGQTQYF
>NA|TRBV27|TRBJ2-4
CASSLDPGGRIQYF
>medium-sized|TRBV11-2|TRBJ2-3
CASRDTDTQYF
>NA|TRBV29-1|TRBJ1-4
CSVDRGDGEKLFF
>medium-sized|TRBV7-9|TRBJ2-3
CASSFPQGAGADTQYF
>medium-sized|TRBV11-2|TRBJ1-2
CASSPSNYGYTF
>medium-sized|TRBV29-1|TRBJ2-1
CSVWGDTTKNEQFF
>NA|TRBV5-1|TRBJ2-3
CASSLGTGARRYGTDTQYF
>NA|TRBV9|TRBJ2-1
CASSPRAEDEQFF
>NA|TRBV5-1|TRBJ2-7
CASSFALGQSSYEQYF
>medium-sized|TRBV28|TRBJ1-1
CAKIASGIAFF
>NA|TRBV7-6|TRBJ1-5
CASSLGPGGQPQHF
>NA|TRBV11-2|TRBJ2-1
CASSLAGGYLNEQFF
>NA|TRBV12-3/TRBV12-4|TRBJ2-3
CASSPRTSGVTDTQYF
>medium-sized|TRBV5-1|TRBJ2-1
CASNLNDWEQFF
>NA|TRBV5-1|TRBJ2-5
CASSFTGWEETQYF
>NA|TRBV28|TRBJ2-7
CASSLLATSEQYF
>medium-sized|TRBV12-3/TRBV12-4|TRBJ2-7
CASSWGGEQYF
>medium-sized|TRBV13|TRBJ1-3
CASSGDLLSGNTIYF
>NA|TRBV14|TRBJ1-1
CASSQLLDTEAFF
>NA|TRBV19|TRBJ1-5
CASSMAVHQPQHF
>NA|TRBV7-8|TRBJ2-5
CASLLYGQETQYF